The 27 T cell receptor beta chains listed next were all sequenced from one sample in a study of graft-versus-host responses after intestinal transplantation. Antigens of these TCRs are unknown. Assay used: immunoSEQ multiplex PCR; TCRdb lists only in-frame clones, some missing. Of under 90,000 clones listed, 91% are singletons. The sequenced sample was unstimulated CD4+ T cells sorted from spleen or lymph node cells, obtained before transplant. These receptors came from a human donor who was the organ donor for an intestinal transplant.

The CDR3 sequence is CATGGIWFDYTF. CDR3 DNA: TGTGCCACCGGGGGGATATGGTTTGACTACACCTTC. The gene calls are TRBV10-3 and TRBJ1-2, with a weak D call TRBD1 (5 bases). V was trimmed by 10 bases and J by 10 bases, leaving 19 bases between them. Looked up from germline, CDR1 is ENHRY and CDR2 is SYGVKD. The CDR3 length is 12 residues.

The chain employs TRBV7-9 and TRBJ2-7, with TRBD2 identical over 7 bases. J was trimmed by 5 bases and V by 7 bases; bases with no gene match: 11. The germline CDR1 and CDR2 sequences are SEHNR and FQNEAQ (reference sequence). The CDR3 has 14 amino acids. DNA for the CDR3: TGTGCCAGCAACCTAGATTGGCTAGCGGACGAGCAGTACTTC. The encoded protein is CASNLDWLADEQYF.

This clone was seen just once. This chain connects TRBV27 to TRBJ1-4; TRBD1 agrees at 10 bases. This CDR3 has 17 residues. In germline, CDR1 is MNHEY, CDR2 SMNVEV (reference sequence). J was trimmed by 1 base and V by 5 bases; bases with no gene match: 7. The CDR3 reads CASSPGQGVVTNEKLFF. In nucleotides, the CDR3 is TGTGCCAGCAGTCCCGGACAGGGGGTAGTAACTAATGAAAAACTGTTTTTT.

This chain joins TRBV7-3 and TRBJ2-1; 8 bases align to TRBD2. Germline-derived CDR1 and CDR2 are SGHTA and FQGTGA. The V segment lost 2 bases and the J segment 5 bases; nucleotides outside the gene matches: 5. This CDR3 region has 15 residues. CDR3 region: CASSLSSGQNNEQFF. As DNA, the CDR3 is TGTGCCAGCAGCTTATCTAGCGGGCAGAACAATGAGCAGTTCTTC.

The V gene is TRBV2, the J gene TRBJ1-5, with D maybe TRBD1 (6 bases). The CDR3 spans 16 residues. The V end was cut by 1 base, the J end by 9 bases, with 19 bases between. CDR1 is SNHLY and CDR2 is FYNNEI in the germline V gene. The CDR3 protein is CASSEDWAGVQGPQHF. CDR3 sequence (DNA): TGTGCCAGCAGTGAAGACTGGGCAGGGGTACAGGGGCCCCAGCATTTT.

The chain recombines TRBV28 with TRBJ1-1; D not certain. From germline, CDR1 is MDHEN and CDR2 SYDVKM. The CDR3 is made up of 11 amino acids. V was trimmed by 7 bases and J by 1 base, leaving 4 bases between them. The CDR3 is CASIKNTEAFF. The DNA for the CDR3 is TGTGCCAGCATTAAGAACACTGAAGCTTTCTTT.

This clone occurred a few times. This sequence joins TRBV5-1 and TRBJ1-1; TRBD1 matches 7 bases. CDR1 is SGHRS and CDR2 is YFSETQ in the germline V gene. This CDR3 region has 14 residues. Trimming cost V 0 bases and J 8 bases; bases outside gene matches: 7. In DNA form, the CDR3 reads TGCGCCAGCAGCTTGGGCGGGACAGTCTACGAAGCTTTCTTT. Translating gives CASSLGGTVYEAFF.

The genes are TRBV30 and TRBJ1-2; 9 bases map to TRBD1. This CDR3 has 13 amino acids. The junction had 4 bases not matched to a gene; V was cut back by 4 bases and J by 4 bases. Germline CDR1 GTSNPN, CDR2 SVGIG (reference sequence). CDR3 sequence: CAWTQGASYGYTF. The CDR3 DNA is TGTGCCTGGACACAGGGGGCGAGCTATGGCTACACCTTC.

The gene calls are TRBV29-1 and TRBJ1-2; D is ambiguous. V lost 4 bases, J lost 5 bases, and 8 bases lay in between. The germline CDR1 and CDR2 sequences are SQVTM and ANQGSEA. The CDR3 spans 11 residues. The CDR3: CSVAARYGYTF. The CDR3 DNA reads as TGCAGCGTTGCTGCGAGGTATGGCTACACCTTC. The full variable domain, its missing parts supplied by reference TRBV29-1 and TRBJ1-2, is SAVISQKPSRDICQRGTSLTIQCQVDSQVTMMFWYRQQPGQSLTLIATANQGSEATYESGFVIDKFPISRPNLTFSTLTVSNMSPEDSSIYLCSVAARYGYTFGSGTRLTVV.

The rearrangement uses TRBV18 and TRBJ2-3; tentative D call: TRBD2 (6 bases). CDR1 is KGHSH, CDR2 LQKENI, per germline. The CDR3 is made up of 16 amino acids. With 2 bases removed from V and 3 bases from J, the gap between germline ends came to 15 bases. CDR3 sequence (DNA): TGTGCCAGCTCACCAAGGAGGGAGAGGTTGACAGATACGCAGTATTTT. Translating gives CASSPRRERLTDTQYF.

The chain combines TRBV20-1 with TRBJ1-2; D is uncertain. CDR3 length equals 11 residues. Trimming took 5 bases from V and 8 from J, leaving 12 bases between them. Germline assignment: CDR1 DFQATT and CDR2 SNEGSKA (reference sequence). The CDR3 is CSAPGRRGYTF. The DNA for the CDR3 is TGCAGTGCTCCCGGGAGGCGCGGCTACACCTTC.

This rearrangement joins TRBV7-8 to TRBJ1-2, with TRBD1 matching over 9 bases. Per the germline V gene, CDR1 is SGHVS and CDR2 is FQNEAQ. Trimming took 1 base from V and 7 from J; bases not matched to a gene: 4. The CDR3 has 14 residues. This CDR3 is CASSLGGQGGGYTF. The DNA of the CDR3 is TGTGCCAGCAGCTTAGGGGGACAGGGCGGTGGCTACACCTTC.

V and J are TRBV19 and TRBJ1-3; tentatively, D is TRBD1 (6 bases). In germline, CDR1 is LNHDA, CDR2 SQIVND (reference sequence). The CDR3 has 12 residues. With 3 bases removed from V and 7 bases from J, the gap between germline ends came to 7 bases. The DNA of the CDR3 is TGTGCCAGTAGTATCACAGGGAACACCATATATTTT. This codes for CASSITGNTIYF. The variable domain in full, with the rest retrieved from reference TRBV19 and TRBJ1-3, is DGGITQSPKYLFRKEGQNVTLSCEQNLNHDAMYWYRQDPGQGLRLIYYSQIVNDFQKGDIAEGYSVSREKKESFPLTVTSAQKNPTAFYLCASSITGNTIYFGEGSWLTVV.

The chain links TRBV16 to TRBJ1-1, with D possibly matching TRBD1 (6 bases). The CDR3 covers 15 residues. The V end was cut by 6 bases, the J end by 4 bases, with 18 bases between. Looked up from germline, CDR1 is KGHSY and CDR2 is FQNENV. The CDR3 here is CASRTGMMLGTEAFF. CDR3 nucleotides: TGTGCCAGCAGAACAGGGATGATGCTGGGCACTGAAGCTTTCTTT. The complete variable domain, with remaining parts taken from reference TRBV16 and TRBJ1-1, reads GEEVAQTPKHLVRGEGQKAKLYCAPIKGHSYVFWYQQVLKNEFKFLISFQNENVFDETGMPKERFSAKCLPNSPCSLEIQATKLEDSAVYFCASRTGMMLGTEAFFGQGTRLTVV.

The genes are TRBV5-1 and TRBJ2-2; 7 bases fit TRBD2. V lost 0 bases to trimming and J lost 3 bases; unmatched junction nucleotides: 5. Germline lookup yields CDR1 SGHRS and CDR2 YFSETQ. The CDR3 spans 16 residues. The chain's CDR3 is CASSLAGGRYTGELFF. As DNA, the CDR3 is TGCGCCAGCAGCTTGGCTGGCGGGAGATACACCGGGGAGCTGTTTTTT. Variable domain in full (rest from reference TRBV5-1 and TRBJ2-2): KAGVTQTPRYLIKTRGQQVTLSCSPISGHRSVSWYQQTPGQGLQFLFEYFSETQRNKGNFPGRFSGRQFSNSRSEMNVSTLELGDSALYLCASSLAGGRYTGELFFGEGSRLTVL.

The chain recombines TRBV5-1 with TRBJ2-5; perhaps TRBD2 as D (5 bases). CDR3 length equals 14 residues. V lost 2 bases, J lost 2 bases, and 10 bases lay in between. CDR1 is SGHRS, CDR2 YFSETQ, per germline. CDR3 coding DNA: TGCGCCAGCAGCTTTTCAGGCGGGCAAGAGACCCAGTACTTC. As protein: CASSFSGGQETQYF.

Here the CDR3 reads CASSFGGDTEAFF. CDR3 sequence (DNA): TGCGCCAGCAGCTTTGGGGGGGACACTGAAGCTTTCTTT. The chain couples TRBV5-1 to TRBJ1-1; TRBD1 might be the D (5 bases). Germline CDR1 and CDR2: SGHRS and YFSETQ. Trimming removed 2 bases from V and 3 bases from J, with 8 bases in between. CDR3 length: 13 amino acids.

The chain combines TRBV5-1 with TRBJ2-3, with 12 bases identical to TRBD2. CDR1 is SGHRS and CDR2 is YFSETQ in the germline V gene. The CDR3 runs 17 residues. V lost 4 bases and J lost 1; bases outside the gene matches: 7. The CDR3 loop reads CASSERLAGARTDTQYF. CDR3 coding DNA: TGCGCCAGCAGCGAGAGACTAGCGGGGGCCCGCACAGATACGCAGTATTTT.

In its sample, this clone was seen once. The CDR3: CASSGGGGETQYF. The DNA for the CDR3 is TGCGCCAGCAGTGGGGGGGGCGGGGAGACCCAGTACTTC. The V gene is TRBV10-1, the J gene TRBJ2-5, with D perhaps TRBD2 (7 bases). The V gene's germline CDR1 is WNHNN and CDR2 SYGVQD (reference sequence). The V end was cut by 4 bases, the J end by 5 bases, with 11 bases between. This CDR3 comprises 13 residues.

This chain connects TRBV18 to TRBJ1-2; 7 bases agree with TRBD1. Per germline, CDR1 KGHSH and CDR2 LQKENI. The CDR3 extends over 13 amino acids. Trimming removed 3 bases from V and 3 bases from J; junction bases left unmatched: 1. This CDR3 is CASSPGTDYGYTF. CDR3 sequence (DNA): TGTGCCAGCTCACCCGGGACAGACTATGGCTACACCTTC.

This clone was found once. This chain connects TRBV6-1 to TRBJ1-5; no clear D gene. The CDR3 is 15 residues long. The germline CDR1 and CDR2 sequences are MNHNS and SASEGT. The ends were cut back, 3 bases at V and 0 bases at J, with 9 bases in the middle. This CDR3 is CASSDITSSNQPQHF. CDR3 in DNA: TGTGCCAGCAGTGATATCACATCTAGCAATCAGCCCCAGCATTTT.

The chain couples TRBV29-1 to TRBJ2-1; TRBD2 might be the D (6 bases). Trimming cost V 6 bases and J 4 bases, with 16 bases left between them. This CDR3 has 14 residues. Germline lookup yields CDR1 SQVTM and CDR2 ANQGSEA. The CDR3 DNA follows: TGCAGCGTCCCACCTCTGACTAGTTACAATGAGCAGTTCTTC. Its protein is CSVPPLTSYNEQFF.

The chain combines TRBV9 with TRBJ1-2; 7 bases match TRBD1. The CDR3 is made up of 14 amino acids. Losses at the gene ends were 4 bases for V and 3 bases for J; bases not matched to a gene: 6. Germline V gene data show CDR1 as SGDLS and CDR2 as YYNGEE. The DNA for the CDR3 is TGTGCCAGCAGCCAGGGGGATTCAGACTATGGCTACACCTTC. Its translation is CASSQGDSDYGYTF.

The V call is TRBV7-8, the J call TRBJ2-3; D not certain. Germline assignment: CDR1 SGHVS and CDR2 FQNEAQ. CDR3 length: 12 amino acids. Trimming removed 4 bases from V and 10 bases from J, with 12 bases in between. CDR3 residues: CASSSTARAQYF. The DNA for the CDR3 is TGTGCCAGCAGCTCGACGGCCCGGGCGCAGTATTTT.

This sequence joins TRBV4-1 and TRBJ2-3; TRBD1 matches 12 bases. V lost 4 bases, J lost 4 bases, and 9 bases stayed unmatched. CDR3 length: 17 residues. CDR1 and CDR2 (germline): MGHRA, YSYEKL. The CDR3 bases are TGCGCCAGCAGCCGCCTAGGGACAGGGGGCGAACCAGATACGCAGTATTTT. Its protein is CASSRLGTGGEPDTQYF.

The chain couples TRBV28 to TRBJ2-7, with TRBD2 identical over 8 bases. Looked up from germline, CDR1 is MDHEN and CDR2 is SYDVKM. V lost 3 bases to trimming and J lost 2 bases; unmatched junction nucleotides: 9. The CDR3 extends over 16 amino acids. This CDR3 reads CASSFYPTSGTYEQYF. CDR3 DNA sequence: TGTGCCAGCAGTTTTTATCCAACTAGCGGTACCTACGAGCAGTACTTC.

As DNA, the CDR3 is TGTGCCATCAGTATAGGGACTAGTCGCCCACTTGAGCAGTACTTC. This gives the protein CAISIGTSRPLEQYF. The J gene is TRBJ2-7, the V gene TRBV10-3; TRBD2 matches at 8 bases. This CDR3 has 15 amino acids. Germline CDR1 and CDR2: ENHRY and SYGVKD. V was clipped by 5 bases and J by 7 bases; unmatched bases: 13.